The clone carrying this T cell receptor beta chain showed up many times. This sample was taken from a study of T cells in Graves' hyperthyroidism and ophthalmopathy. Diagnoses used clinical symptoms, serum thyroxine and TRAb, thyroid ultrasound and orbital computed tomography. Using RNA transcripts as the source, TCR beta CDR3 regions were amplified. HTBI primers were employed in a first-round RT-PCR of the TCR CDR3. TCRdb ran MiXCR on the multiplex PCR reads and lists one entry per CDR3 protein. The profile shows some 570,000 distinct CDR3 sequences, 17% of them singletons. Germline V gives CDR1 SGHAT, CDR2 FQNNGV. V gave up 4 bases and J gave up 7 bases; unmatched junction bases: 11. The CDR3 has 16 amino acids.

The sequenced sample consisted of blood. This chain joins TRBV11-2 and TRBJ2-1; 9 bases match TRBD2. The sequence was obtained from a woman in her late teens or twenties with Graves' ophthalmopathy. CDR3 residues: CASSSFPVAGDNEQFF. As DNA, the CDR3 is TGTGCCAGCAGCTCCTTTCCGGTAGCGGGAGATAATGAGCAGTTCTTC.